The clone carrying this T cell receptor beta chain was seen only once. The antigen is undetermined. Method: immunoSEQ multiplex PCR; TCRdb's copy keeps in-frame clones and lacks some. Of approximately 150,000 clones listed, 70% to 90% are singletons. The sample originates from a study of T cell responses to AZD1222 COVID-19 vaccine. Notes on the study in general: Spike-specific TCR repertoires showed rising breadth and depth after two AZD1222 doses. Spike as a whole was targeted by vaccine-associated CD4 TCRs, dominant at 160-218 and 743-854.

With V trimmed by 5 bases and J by 8 bases, 10 bases remained unmatched. This CDR3 contains 15 residues. CDR1 is SGHTA and CDR2 is FQGTGA in the germline V gene. The TCR sequence derives from an adult in good health. The gene calls are TRBV7-3 and TRBJ2-1, with 9 nucleotides matching TRBD2. This specimen was peripheral blood, taken on day 0 of AZD1222 vaccination. In nucleotides, the CDR3 is TGTGCCAGCAGCCCCCGGGGGCGGGGGGGCCATGAGCAGTTCTTC. It specifies CASSPRGRGGHEQFF.